This TCR beta chain was captured by sequencing in a study of blood T cell repertoires in COVID-19 (TCRdb year 2020). A note on the overall study: Collaborator samples came from the United States, Italy and Spain and covered acute and convalescent phases of COVID-19. The material from the prospective study consisted of cDNA or gDNA derived from T cells, B-cell-depleted T cells, or PBMCs. Deeply sampled blood TCRbeta repertoires from subjects exposed to, actively infected with, or recovered from COVID-19 were included in the dataset. The repertoires were released in a freely available public database intended as a resource for research on the immune response to SARS-CoV-2. The samples were drawn from two sources: the first 160 participants of the ongoing ImmuneRACE study, and 950 to 1,500 subjects contributed by 6 global collaborators. The sample metadata nearly always contained a de-identified subject ID, COVID-19 status, age in years and sex. Where HLA class I and class II types were available, the types were taken from metadata supplied by the sample provider, not from assay-based typing. Study-wide findings and limitations: How much clinical and demographic metadata was included differed by source and by participant, and the metadata was provided uncurated.

Remarks on this clone: Its antigen is unknown. Per-base quality was not reported, and no clone a single base away is much larger than it.

Samples from volunteer blood donors who had recovered from COVID-19 were contributed by a second Seattle source. Each collaborating institution followed its own protocols to collect whole blood in K2EDTA tubes. For TCRbeta analysis, collaborators shipped samples as frozen whole blood, isolated PBMCs, or DNA extracted from either of those sample types. The immunoSEQ Assay, a bias-controlled multiplex PCR, was used to amplify TCRbeta CDR3 regions from genomic DNA. From the authors' description of their analysis: Within the assay, amplification of reference gene primers was used to estimate how many nucleated cells each sample contained. To quantify the absolute abundance of each unique TCRbeta CDR3 rearrangement, sequence reads were collapsed and filtered. Productive Simpson clonality was computed per sample as the square root of Simpson's diversity index over productive rearrangements. TCRdb took this table from immuneACCESS and kept in-frame rearrangements with V and J called. Such tables lack part of the clones; where checked against another copy, unresolved V genes explain under half of the gap, and the rest is unexplained. D and trimming were read from the DNA, whereas the V and J calls and clone size are those reported in that table. Across this sample there are approximately 130,000 clones, with around 88% seen only once. Of the sample, around 17% falls within the top ten clones.

According to the germline V gene, CDR1 reads SGHRS and CDR2 reads YFSETQ. The CDR3 numbers 13 residues from cysteine through phenylalanine. The retained sequence is limited to the CDR3, 39 bases, with the frame set at the first base. The V and J ends are trimmed by 1 base and 4 bases, leaving 8 bases between them. The sample taken for sequencing was peripheral blood. The sequence was obtained from a woman aged 45-65 years who had recovered from COVID-19. This sequence uses TRBV5-1 and TRBJ1-2; the D segment cannot be called with confidence. CDR3 reads: CASSLSGFYGYTF. The nucleotide sequence reads as follows: TGCGCCAGCAGCTTGTCGGGGTTCTATGGCTACACCTTC.